Listed here are 17 T cell receptor beta chains from one sample, sequenced in a study of T cells in Graves' hyperthyroidism and ophthalmopathy. RNA transcripts gave rise to amplified TCR beta CDR3 regions. The study used the HTBI primer set for a first-round RT-PCR of the TCR CDR3. MiXCR, run by TCRdb on the multiplex PCR reads, gives a single entry per CDR3 protein. The profile shows roughly 660,000 distinct CDR3 sequences, around a sixth of them singletons. Source material: blood. Every receptor here comes from a man aged 45 to 65 with Graves' hyperthyroidism.

This clonotype was detected ten times or more. The chain carries TRBV12-3 or TRBV12-4 and TRBJ1-5; the match to TRBD1 covers 8 bases. This CDR3 spans 14 amino acids. Unmatched junction bases numbered 1, after V lost 5 bases and J lost 1 base. The DNA for the CDR3 is TGTGCCAGCAGTCGACAGGGGAGCAATCAGCCCCAGCATTTT. Amino acid sequence: CASSRQGSNQPQHF.

This clonotype was observed many times. The rearrangement links TRBV5-1 to TRBJ2-1; D is uncertain. V was shortened by 0 bases and J by 5 bases, with 6 bases between the two germline ends. Germline CDR1 reads SGHRS; CDR2 reads YFSETQ. There are 13 residues in the CDR3. CDR3 sequence reads: CASSLVGDNEQFF. In DNA form, the CDR3 reads TGCGCCAGCAGCTTGGTTGGGGACAATGAGCAGTTCTTC.

The chain links TRBV20-1 to TRBJ2-1; TRBD1 might be the D (5 bases). V was shortened by 4 bases and J by 4 bases, with 11 bases between the two germline ends. The CDR3 totals 13 residues. Germline V gene lookup returns CDR1 DFQATT and CDR2 SNEGSKA (reference sequence). CDR3 nucleotides: TGCAGTGCTACGACGACAGAATACAATGAGCAGTTCTTC. Its protein product is CSATTTEYNEQFF.

Concerning this clonotype: A much larger clone sits a single nucleotide away, making a read error possible. The chain couples TRBV6-2 or TRBV6-3 to TRBJ1-1; 9 bases agree with TRBD1. The V and J ends lost 5 bases and 0 bases, in that order; junction bases with no gene match: 4. Per the germline V gene, CDR1 is MNHEY and CDR2 is SVGEGT. This CDR3 spans 15 amino acids. The chain's CDR3 is CASSRYRGLNTEAFF. In DNA, the CDR3 is TGTGCCAGCAGTCGCTACAGGGGGCTGAACACTGAAGCTTTCTTT.

The V call is TRBV29-1, the J call TRBJ2-7; D not certain. Trimming removed 7 bases from V and 2 bases from J, with 15 bases in between. In germline, CDR1 is SQVTM, CDR2 ANQGSEA. This CDR3 has 13 residues. In nucleotides, the CDR3 is TGCAGCGGTACCGGACGCCTGACCTACGAGCAGTACTTC. Its protein product is CSGTGRLTYEQYF.

This clonotype appeared many times. V and J are TRBV7-8 and TRBJ2-7, with 7 bases matching TRBD1. Looked up from germline, CDR1 is SGHVS and CDR2 is FQNEAQ. The CDR3 is made up of 14 amino acids. V lost 1 base and J lost 5; bases outside the gene matches: 5. In DNA form, the CDR3 reads TGTGCCAGCAGCTTAGTCACTGACAGGGACGAGCAGTACTTC. As protein: CASSLVTDRDEQYF.

Note on this clonotype: This CDR3 fails to terminate in the conserved phenylalanine or tryptophan, so it likely reflects a read error. V usage is TRBV5-1 and J usage is TRBJ2-5, with D uncertain. With 1 base removed from V and 2 bases from J, the gap between germline ends came to 9 bases. Germline loops: CDR1 SGHRS, CDR2 YFSETQ. The CDR3 is 14 amino acids. CDR3 in DNA: TGCGCCAGCAGCTTGTCCTGGCAGCAAGAGACCCAGTACTCC. Protein sequence: CASSLSWQQETQYS.

This clonotype was seen only a few times. The chain employs TRBV6-5 and TRBJ2-6; D may be TRBD2 (5 bases). V lost 0 bases to trimming and J lost 4 bases, with 10 bases between them. The CDR3 is 16 residues long. Germline CDR1 and CDR2: MNHEY and SVGAGI. The CDR3 is CASSYSVGVGANVLTF. Here the CDR3 DNA reads TGTGCCAGCAGTTACTCAGTCGGGGTAGGGGCCAACGTCCTGACTTTC.

This clonotype has at least ten counts. The chain joins TRBV12-3 or TRBV12-4 to TRBJ2-1; 8 bases are a match to TRBD1. CDR3 length: 15 amino acids. The V segment lost 6 bases and the J segment 7 bases; nucleotides outside the gene matches: 11. CDR3 DNA: TGTGCCAGCAGCACGACAGGGGTTAACGGGAATGAGCAGTTCTTC. Amino acid sequence: CASSTTGVNGNEQFF.

At least ten counts were recorded for this clonotype. This sequence joins TRBV27 and TRBJ2-2, with TRBD2 matching over 7 bases. CDR1 is MNHEY, CDR2 SMNVEV, per germline (reference sequence). This CDR3 has 14 residues. The V segment lost 5 bases and the J segment 5 bases; nucleotides outside the gene matches: 5. CDR3 DNA sequence: TGTGCCAGCAGTCCCAGAGCGGGGACCGGGGAGCTGTTTTTT. It encodes CASSPRAGTGELFF.

This clonotype showed up many times. The J gene is TRBJ2-3, the V gene TRBV7-9; 8 bases line up with TRBD2. CDR1 is SEHNR and CDR2 is FQNEAQ in the germline V gene (reference sequence). The V and J ends lost 5 bases and 3 bases, in that order; junction bases with no gene match: 7. The CDR3 has 15 amino acids. CDR3 amino acids: CASSRTLAATDTQYF. In DNA, the CDR3 is TGTGCCAGCAGCCGAACACTAGCGGCAACAGATACGCAGTATTTT.

This clonotype was counted between two and nine times. The gene calls are TRBV7-3 and TRBJ2-2; no firm D call. Germline V CDR1 and CDR2: SGHTA, FQGTGA. Trimming shortened V by 2 bases and J by 5 bases, and 6 bases separated the two germline ends. The CDR3 length is 13 residues. The CDR3 protein is CASSLHQTGELFF. The DNA of the CDR3 is TGTGCCAGCAGCTTACACCAGACCGGGGAGCTGTTTTTT.

Ten or more counts support this clonotype. V gene TRBV15 combines with J gene TRBJ1-4, with D maybe TRBD1 (5 bases). From germline, CDR1 is LNHNV and CDR2 YYDKDF (reference sequence). The germline V and J ends were trimmed by 0 bases and 11 bases, with 25 bases remaining between them. The CDR3 covers 18 residues. CDR3 sequence reads: CATSRDGPLGGVGEKLFF. CDR3 DNA sequence: TGTGCCACCAGCAGAGATGGGCCCCTCGGGGGGGTAGGAGAGAAACTGTTTTTT.

The chain's CDR3 is CASSLGGAGQETQYF. The CDR3 DNA reads as TGTGCCAGCAGCCTAGGGGGCGCCGGCCAAGAGACCCAGTACTTC. The chain combines TRBV6-1 with TRBJ2-5; 7 bases fit TRBD1. The CDR3 is 15 residues long. Germline V gene lookup returns CDR1 MNHNS and CDR2 SASEGT. Trimming at V came to 6 bases and at J to 1 base, leaving 8 bases not matched to a gene.

This clonotype appeared many times. The V call is TRBV5-1, the J call TRBJ1-1, with 11 bases lining up with TRBD1. This CDR3 contains 15 residues. Per the germline V gene, CDR1 is SGHRS and CDR2 is YFSETQ. Trimming at V came to 4 bases and at J to 5 bases, leaving 7 bases not matched to a gene. The CDR3 protein is CASSLGQGAWTEAFF. As DNA, the CDR3 is TGCGCCAGCAGCCTCGGACAGGGGGCTTGGACTGAAGCTTTCTTT.

This clonotype was observed many times. This chain uses TRBV2 with TRBJ1-6, with a weak D call TRBD1 (5 bases). V lost 7 bases and J 4 bases, leaving 11 bases between the germline ends. Germline V lookup: CDR1 SNHLY, CDR2 FYNNEI. CDR3 size: 14 residues. CDR3 loop: CASKEGQYNSPLHF. For the CDR3, the DNA is TGTGCCAGCAAGGAGGGGCAGTATAATTCACCCCTCCACTTT.

The V call is TRBV20-1, the J call TRBJ2-1; 9 nucleotides agree with TRBD2. The CDR3 is 16 amino acids. V shed 0 bases and J 5 bases; nucleotides not matched to a gene: 8. The germline CDR1 and CDR2 sequences are DFQATT and SNEGSKA (reference sequence). CDR3 nucleotides: TGCAGTGCTAGAGATAGTAGACTAGCGGCCGACAATGAGCAGTTCTTC. Encoded protein: CSARDSRLAADNEQFF.